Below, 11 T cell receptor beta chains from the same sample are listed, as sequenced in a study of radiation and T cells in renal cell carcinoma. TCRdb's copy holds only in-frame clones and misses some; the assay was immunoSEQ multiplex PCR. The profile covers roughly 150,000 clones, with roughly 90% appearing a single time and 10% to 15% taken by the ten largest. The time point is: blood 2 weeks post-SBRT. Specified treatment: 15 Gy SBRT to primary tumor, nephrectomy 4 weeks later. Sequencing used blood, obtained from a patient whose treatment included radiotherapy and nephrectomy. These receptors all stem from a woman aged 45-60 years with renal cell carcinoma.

The CDR3 nucleotides read TGCGCCAGCAGCCAAGTGGGTCTGGAAGGGGCTAACTATGGCTACACCTTC. Its protein product is CASSQVGLEGANYGYTF. J is TRBJ1-2 and V is TRBV4-1, with a possible D match to TRBD1 (5 bases). Germline V gene data show CDR1 as MGHRA and CDR2 as YSYEKL. Trimming pared 1 base from V and 0 bases from J, leaving 15 bases between. The CDR3 sequence is 17 residues long.

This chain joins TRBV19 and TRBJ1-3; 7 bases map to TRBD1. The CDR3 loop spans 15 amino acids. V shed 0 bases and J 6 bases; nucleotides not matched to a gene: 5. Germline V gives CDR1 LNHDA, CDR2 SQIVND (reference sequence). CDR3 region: CASSIDRQGTNTIYF. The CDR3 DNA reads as TGTGCCAGTAGTATAGATCGACAGGGAACAAACACCATATATTTT.

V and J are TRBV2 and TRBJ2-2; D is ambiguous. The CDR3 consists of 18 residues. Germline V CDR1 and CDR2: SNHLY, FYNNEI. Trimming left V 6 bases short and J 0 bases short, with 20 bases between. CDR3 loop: CASSVSPDLTANTGELFF. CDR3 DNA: TGTGCCAGCAGCGTCAGCCCAGATCTCACCGCGAACACCGGGGAGCTGTTTTTT. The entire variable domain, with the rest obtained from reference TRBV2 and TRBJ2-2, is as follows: EPEVTQTPSHQVTQMGQEVILRCVPISNHLYFYWYRQILGQKVEFLVSFYNNEISEKSEIFDDQFSVERPDGSNFTLKIRSTKLEDSAMYFCASSVSPDLTANTGELFFGEGSRLTVL.

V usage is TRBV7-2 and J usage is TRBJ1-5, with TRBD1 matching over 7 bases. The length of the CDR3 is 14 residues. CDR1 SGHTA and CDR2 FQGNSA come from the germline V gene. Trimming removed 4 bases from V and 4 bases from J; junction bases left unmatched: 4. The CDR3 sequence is CASSSTGQNQPQHF. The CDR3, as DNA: TGTGCCAGCAGCTCGACAGGGCAAAATCAGCCCCAGCATTTT.

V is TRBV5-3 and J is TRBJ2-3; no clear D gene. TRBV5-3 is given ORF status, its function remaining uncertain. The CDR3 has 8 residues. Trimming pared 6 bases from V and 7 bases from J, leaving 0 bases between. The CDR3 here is CARNTQYF. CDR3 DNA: TGTGCCAGAAATACGCAGTATTTT.

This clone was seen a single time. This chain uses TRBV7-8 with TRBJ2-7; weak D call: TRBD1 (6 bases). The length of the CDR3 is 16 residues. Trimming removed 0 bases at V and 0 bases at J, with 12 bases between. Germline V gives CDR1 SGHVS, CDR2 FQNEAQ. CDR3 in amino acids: CASSLARQGHSYEQYF. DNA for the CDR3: TGTGCCAGCAGCTTAGCGCGGCAGGGACACTCCTACGAGCAGTACTTC.

In DNA, the CDR3 is TGTGCCAGCAAAACGACAGGGTACAATGAGCAGTTCTTC. Its protein product is CASKTTGYNEQFF. This chain joins TRBV6-6 and TRBJ2-1; 7 bases line up with TRBD1. The CDR3 has 13 amino acids. From germline, CDR1 is MNHNY and CDR2 SVGAGI (reference sequence). V was pared by 7 bases and J by 4 bases, with 4 bases of the junction left unmatched.

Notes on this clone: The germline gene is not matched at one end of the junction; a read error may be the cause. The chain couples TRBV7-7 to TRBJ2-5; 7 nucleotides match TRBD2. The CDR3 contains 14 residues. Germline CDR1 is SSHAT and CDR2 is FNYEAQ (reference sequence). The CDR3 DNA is TGTGCTAGCAGCCCACGGGGGGTCCAAGAGACCCAGTACTTC. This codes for CASSPRGVQETQYF.

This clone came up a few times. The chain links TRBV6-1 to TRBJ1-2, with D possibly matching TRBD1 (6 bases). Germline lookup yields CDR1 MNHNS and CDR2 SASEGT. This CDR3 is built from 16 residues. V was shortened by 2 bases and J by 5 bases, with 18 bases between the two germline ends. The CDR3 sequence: CASSEREQGQPYGYTF. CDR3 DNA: TGTGCCAGCAGTGAAAGGGAACAGGGACAACCATATGGCTACACCTTC.

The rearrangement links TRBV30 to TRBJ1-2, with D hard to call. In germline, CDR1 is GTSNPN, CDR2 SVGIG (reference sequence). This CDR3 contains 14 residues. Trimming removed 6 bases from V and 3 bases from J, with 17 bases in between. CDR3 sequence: CACPLERGYYGYTF. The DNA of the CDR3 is TGTGCCTGTCCTCTTGAACGGGGATACTATGGCTACACCTTC.

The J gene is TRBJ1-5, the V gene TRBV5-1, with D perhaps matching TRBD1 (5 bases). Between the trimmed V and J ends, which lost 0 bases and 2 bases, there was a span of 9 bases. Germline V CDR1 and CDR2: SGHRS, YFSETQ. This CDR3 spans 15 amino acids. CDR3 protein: CASSLGQGRNQPQHF. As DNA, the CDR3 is TGCGCCAGCAGCTTGGGGCAGGGCCGCAATCAGCCCCAGCATTTT. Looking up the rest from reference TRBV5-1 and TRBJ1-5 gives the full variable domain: KAGVTQTPRYLIKTRGQQVTLSCSPISGHRSVSWYQQTPGQGLQFLFEYFSETQRNKGNFPGRFSGRQFSNSRSEMNVSTLELGDSALYLCASSLGQGRNQPQHFGDGTRLSIL.